These 30 T cell receptor beta chains were sequenced from one sample in a study of blood T cell repertoires in COVID-19 (dated by TCRdb to 2019 to 2021). Receptors were amplified or captured by the immunoSEQ multiplex PCR assay. TCRdb holds this immuneACCESS table with in-frame rearrangements only. Some clones are missing; in checked studies, unresolved V genes explain under half, and the rest has no known cause. The sample contains 100,000 to 150,000 clones, about 89% of them found a single time. More than 3.5% of the sample rests with the top ten. The sample comprised peripheral blood. All receptors derive from a woman aged 55-70 years with acute or convalescent COVID-19.

A few counts support this clone. V usage is TRBV28 and J usage is TRBJ1-2, with D possibly TRBD1 on 6 matching bases. From germline, CDR1 is MDHEN and CDR2 SYDVKM. Trimming left V 6 bases short and J 4 bases short, with 15 bases between. This CDR3 comprises 14 residues. In DNA, the CDR3 is TGTGCCAGCAGGGCTGGACAGCGGGGCTATGGCTACACCTTC. Protein product: CASRAGQRGYGYTF.

The chain employs TRBV6-9 and TRBJ2-7; 12 bases match TRBD2. Germline V gene sequence: CDR1 MNHGY, CDR2 SVAAGI. This CDR3 comprises 14 residues. CDR3 protein: CASNYGLAGYEQYV. CDR3 nucleotide sequence: TGTGCCAGCAATTATGGACTAGCGGGATATGAGCAGTACGTC.

This chain joins TRBV9 and TRBJ1-6, with a tentative D call TRBD1 (6 bases). CDR1 is SGDLS, CDR2 YYNGEE, per germline. V was trimmed by 0 bases and J by 8 bases, leaving 12 bases between them. CDR3 length: 15 amino acids. The CDR3 region has the DNA TGTGCCAGCAGCGTAGGCCTATACAGGGATTCACCCCTCCACTTT. Protein product: CASSVGLYRDSPLHF.

In its sample, this clone was seen once. V and J are TRBV5-1 and TRBJ1-2; D gene unclear. Germline assignment: CDR1 SGHRS and CDR2 YFSETQ. The CDR3 consists of 14 residues. Trimming left V 7 bases short and J 8 bases short, with 21 bases between. CDR3 nucleotide sequence: TGCGCCAGCGGAAGGGAGGAAGGATCGAGAGGCTACACCTTC. Its translation: CASGREEGSRGYTF.

The genes are TRBV27 and TRBJ2-1; 7 bases map to TRBD2. Germline-derived CDR1 and CDR2 are MNHEY and SMNVEV (reference sequence). The CDR3 totals 16 residues. After removal of 3 bases from V and 5 bases from J, the junction contained 10 bases not matched to a gene. The CDR3 region is CASSFFGVAGDNEQFF. DNA of the CDR3: TGTGCCAGCAGTTTCTTCGGGGTGGCGGGAGACAATGAGCAGTTCTTC.

The chain carries TRBV9 and TRBJ2-1, with 9 bases aligning to TRBD1. There are 15 residues in the CDR3. Germline V gene lookup returns CDR1 SGDLS and CDR2 YYNGEE. The V and J ends lost 4 bases and 4 bases, in that order; junction bases with no gene match: 6. CDR3 nucleotide sequence: TGTGCCAGCAGCATCCGACAGGGGGGTTACAATGAGCAGTTCTTC. Translating it yields CASSIRQGGYNEQFF.

This clone was observed a single time. V is TRBV5-1 and J is TRBJ2-2; a weak D match, TRBD1 (5 bases). Germline V lookup: CDR1 SGHRS, CDR2 YFSETQ. The CDR3 has 17 amino acids. V lost 0 bases and J 2 bases, leaving 14 bases between the germline ends. CDR3 region: CASSLDLDKPNTGELFF. CDR3 bases: TGCGCCAGCAGCTTGGATCTGGACAAACCTAACACCGGGGAGCTGTTTTTT.

The chain uses TRBV7-2 and TRBJ2-3, with unresolved D. The CDR3 consists of 15 residues. Germline V CDR1 and CDR2: SGHTA, FQGNSA. V was pared by 3 bases and J by 5 bases, with 15 bases between. The CDR3 reads CASSLFRGTQDTQYF. The CDR3 region has the DNA TGTGCCAGCAGCTTGTTCCGAGGAACACAAGATACGCAGTATTTT.

This clone was picked up one time. The J gene is TRBJ2-5, the V gene TRBV30; no definite D call. CDR3 length equals 13 residues. The germline V gene has CDR1 GTSNPN and CDR2 SVGIG (reference sequence). Deletions cut 2 bases from V and 5 bases from J, with 12 bases between. The DNA of the CDR3 is TGTGCCTGGAGTTACGGTGGAGAGGAGACCCAGTACTTC. Its translation is CAWSYGGEETQYF.

The J gene is TRBJ1-1, the V gene TRBV2; the D gene is possibly TRBD1 (5 bases). The CDR3 spans 13 residues. The germline V and J ends were trimmed by 5 bases and 11 bases, with 18 bases remaining between them. CDR1 and CDR2 from the germline V gene are SNHLY and FYNNEI. The CDR3 nucleotides read TGTGCCAGCAGTCTGCAGGGCCAGATTTTGGCTTTCTTT. Amino acids: CASSLQGQILAFF.

The chain recombines TRBV15 with TRBJ2-5; TRBD2 matches 11 bases. With V trimmed by 8 bases and J by 3 bases, 2 bases remained unmatched. CDR3 length equals 13 residues. Per germline, CDR1 LNHNV and CDR2 YYDKDF (reference sequence). The CDR3 sequence: CATLAGGKETQYF. The CDR3 nucleotides are TGTGCCACCCTAGCGGGAGGAAAAGAGACCCAGTACTTC.

The CDR3 nucleotides are TGCGCCAGCAGCTTGGGAGAGGGAGGCTACACCTTC. Translating it yields CASSLGEGGYTF. This chain connects TRBV5-1 to TRBJ1-2; D uncertain. The CDR3 has 12 amino acids. Per the germline V gene, CDR1 is SGHRS and CDR2 is YFSETQ. Trimming took off 0 bases at V and 8 bases at J, with 8 bases between the two ends.

The chain carries TRBV11-2 and TRBJ1-2; 7 bases are shared with TRBD1. V shed 5 bases and J 4 bases; nucleotides not matched to a gene: 10. Germline values: CDR1 SGHAT, CDR2 FQNNGV. This CDR3 contains 15 residues. Here the CDR3 reads CASSPQGQGIYGYTF. CDR3 bases: TGTGCCAGCAGCCCACAGGGGCAGGGTATCTATGGCTACACCTTC.

The chain employs TRBV11-3 and TRBJ2-5; D gene unclear. Trimming cost V 1 base and J 1 base, with 4 bases left between them. The germline gives CDR1 SGHNT, CDR2 YENEEA. This CDR3 has 13 amino acids. The CDR3 is CASSLGPQETQYF. The CDR3 nucleotides are TGTGCCAGCAGCTTAGGGCCCCAAGAGACCCAGTACTTC.

This clone has a handful of counts. This chain uses TRBV28 with TRBJ1-6; weak D call: TRBD1 (6 bases). This CDR3 comprises 15 residues. Trimming pared 6 bases from V and 2 bases from J, leaving 11 bases between. In germline, CDR1 is MDHEN, CDR2 SYDVKM. CDR3 in DNA: TGTGCCAGCAGAGAACAGGGTGCCTATAATTCACCCCTCCACTTT. The encoded protein is CASREQGAYNSPLHF.

V usage is TRBV5-1 and J usage is TRBJ1-1, with D perhaps TRBD1 (5 bases). The V end lost 0 bases, the J end lost 4 bases, and 10 bases lay between the germline ends. Germline-derived CDR1 and CDR2 are SGHRS and YFSETQ. CDR3 length: 14 residues. DNA for the CDR3: TGCGCCAGCAGCTTGGCAGGGAGGGGCACTGAAGCTTTCTTT. Its translation: CASSLAGRGTEAFF.

The chain is built from TRBV10-2 and TRBJ2-7; the match to TRBD2 covers 11 bases. Germline V lookup: CDR1 WSHSY, CDR2 SAAADI. The trim removed 8 bases at V and 4 bases at J, leaving 10 bases unmatched. This CDR3 has 15 amino acids. CDR3 sequence: CASQLGTSGVYEQYV. DNA of the CDR3: TGCGCCAGCCAGTTAGGGACTAGCGGCGTATACGAGCAGTACGTC.

The rearrangement links TRBV5-4 to TRBJ1-1, with unresolved D. Germline CDR1 and CDR2: SGHNT and YYREEE (reference sequence). V shed 0 bases and J shed 0 bases, with 9 bases lying between them. The length of the CDR3 is 15 residues. The CDR3 DNA sequence: TGTGCCAGCAGCTTGGGGCTGTTCATGAACACTGAAGCTTTCTTT. It encodes CASSLGLFMNTEAFF.

The V call is TRBV28, the J call TRBJ2-1; D perhaps matches TRBD2 (6 bases). Germline V CDR1 and CDR2: MDHEN, SYDVKM. This CDR3 region has 14 residues. With 3 bases removed from V and 3 bases from J, the gap between germline ends came to 9 bases. CDR3 DNA: TGTGCCAGCAGTTTGGTCGGGAGCTACAATGAGCAGTTCTTC. Residues: CASSLVGSYNEQFF.

This chain links TRBV6-1 with TRBJ1-2, with D hard to call. The V end was cut by 1 base, the J end by 4 bases, with 7 bases between. The CDR3 is made up of 13 amino acids. Germline CDR1 is MNHNS and CDR2 is SASEGT. Written as DNA, the CDR3 is TGTGCCAGCAGTGAAGGGGCCAGCTATGGCTACACCTTC. Translation: CASSEGASYGYTF.

V is TRBV2 and J is TRBJ1-1; D possibly corresponds to TRBD1 (6 bases). The length of the CDR3 is 16 residues. CDR1 is SNHLY and CDR2 is FYNNEI in the germline V gene. Trimming left V 4 bases short and J 3 bases short, with 18 bases between. The CDR3 DNA sequence: TGTGCCAGCAGTGGACAGACAGGTGTTTCTTACACTGAAGCTTTCTTT. Translation: CASSGQTGVSYTEAFF. The full variable domain, in which reference TRBV2 and TRBJ1-1 provide the parts outside the CDR3, is EPEVTQTPSHQVTQMGQEVILRCVPISNHLYFYWYRQILGQKVEFLVSFYNNEISEKSEIFDDQFSVERPDGSNFTLKIRSTKLEDSAMYFCASSGQTGVSYTEAFFGQGTRLTVV.

The sample holds one count of this clone. The chain joins TRBV5-4 to TRBJ1-2; D perhaps matches TRBD1 (5 bases). This CDR3 contains 16 residues. Looked up from germline, CDR1 is SGHNT and CDR2 is YYREEE (reference sequence). The ends were cut back, 4 bases at V and 2 bases at J, with 18 bases in the middle. CDR3 sequence reads: CASSTNGGIQNYGYTF. The CDR3, as DNA: TGTGCCAGCAGCACCAATGGGGGGATCCAAAACTATGGCTACACCTTC. Full variable domain (remainder filled in from reference TRBV5-4 and TRBJ1-2): ETGVTQSPTHLIKTRGQQVTLRCSSQSGHNTVSWYQQALGQGPQFIFQYYREEENGRGNFPPRFSGLQFPNYSSELNVNALELDDSALYLCASSTNGGIQNYGYTFGSGTRLTVV.

The chain is built from TRBV18 and TRBJ1-2; no reliable D call. V shed 4 bases and J shed 7 bases, with 13 bases lying between them. CDR3 length equals 13 residues. The germline CDR1 and CDR2 sequences are KGHSH and LQKENI. CDR3 protein: CASSLEEEGGYTF. As DNA, the CDR3 is TGTGCCAGCTCACTGGAAGAGGAAGGTGGCTACACCTTC.

V is TRBV5-4 and J is TRBJ1-2; TRBD1 matches at 8 bases. The CDR3 runs 13 residues. V dropped 1 base and J dropped 8; count of bases not matched to a gene: 4. CDR1 SGHNT and CDR2 YYREEE come from the germline V gene (reference sequence). CDR3 in DNA: TGTGCCAGCAGCTTGAAGGGACAGGAAGGCTACACCTTC. Translated: CASSLKGQEGYTF.

The CDR3, as DNA: TGTGCCAGCAGACCCCTAGCGGGAGACACCGGGGAGCTGTTTTTT. Translating it yields CASRPLAGDTGELFF. V is TRBV2 and J is TRBJ2-2, with TRBD2 identical over 10 bases. The germline gives CDR1 SNHLY, CDR2 FYNNEI. Trimming cost V 6 bases and J 3 bases; bases outside gene matches: 4. This CDR3 has 15 residues.

The rearrangement links TRBV14 to TRBJ2-7; a weak D match, TRBD2 (6 bases). Per germline, CDR1 SGHDN and CDR2 FVKESK. The ends were cut back, 0 bases at V and 5 bases at J, with 17 bases in the middle. The CDR3 is made up of 16 amino acids. CDR3 loop: CASSQEPGPGLNEQYF. CDR3 DNA sequence: TGTGCCAGCAGCCAAGAACCGGGACCGGGACTCAACGAGCAGTACTTC.

The chain couples TRBV7-9 to TRBJ1-1; D not certain. Trimming pared 5 bases from V and 11 bases from J, leaving 18 bases between. CDR1 and CDR2 (germline): SEHNR, FQNEAQ (reference sequence). The CDR3 sequence is 13 residues long. The CDR3 reads CASSPVAGSMAFF. The DNA of the CDR3 is TGTGCCAGCAGCCCCGTCGCCGGGAGTATGGCTTTCTTT.

The chain uses TRBV23-1 and TRBJ2-7; 7 nucleotides align to TRBD1. Being an ORF, TRBV23-1 has a function that is uncertain. This CDR3 has 16 residues. The V and J ends lost 1 base and 9 bases, in that order; junction bases with no gene match: 15. CDR3 nucleotide sequence: TGCGCCAGCAGTCAATTGAGGGGGCGCTGGGTACGGCGGCAGTACTTC. Its translation: CASSQLRGRWVRRQYF.

The chain combines TRBV4-1 with TRBJ2-1; possible D gene TRBD2, 6 bases. This CDR3 has 17 amino acids. The V and J ends lost 0 bases and 1 base respectively, with 13 bases between them. Looked up from germline, CDR1 is MGHRA and CDR2 is YSYEKL. The CDR3 loop is CASSQDGTGSSYNEQFF. In DNA form, the CDR3 reads TGCGCCAGCAGCCAAGATGGTACCGGGAGTTCCTACAATGAGCAGTTCTTC.

This clone turned up a few times. The rearrangement uses TRBV3-1 (or the pseudogene TRBV3-2) and TRBJ1-1, with TRBD1 identical over 8 bases. V lost 8 bases, J lost 4 bases, and 12 bases stayed unmatched. The CDR3 runs to 15 residues. Looked up from germline, CDR1 is LGHDT and CDR2 is YNNKEL (reference sequence). CDR3 nucleotides: TGTGCCAGCCAGCCCTTCCAGGGGGCAAGCACTGAAGCTTTCTTT. This codes for CASQPFQGASTEAFF.